The entry that follows covers one T cell receptor (beta chain) sequence. The CDR3 has 15 residues. The germline CDR1 and CDR2 sequences are SGHRS and YFSETQ. Trimming left V 1 base short and J 7 bases short, with 14 bases between. The data originate from a study of T cell responses to AZD1222 COVID-19 vaccine. Repertoires were generated with immunoSEQ multiplex PCR, while TCRdb's copy carries only in-frame clones and drops some. The sample lists more than 75,000 clones, about 83% occurring once. The chain couples TRBV5-1 to TRBJ1-4, with D tentatively TRBD1 (5 bases). The source is an adult who received the AZD1222 COVID-19 vaccine. The starting material was peripheral blood, obtained 28 days after the second AZD1222 dose. The CDR3 loop reads CASSLRRGWGEKLFF. In DNA form, the CDR3 reads TGCGCCAGCAGCTTGCGTAGGGGCTGGGGTGAAAAACTGTTTTTT.